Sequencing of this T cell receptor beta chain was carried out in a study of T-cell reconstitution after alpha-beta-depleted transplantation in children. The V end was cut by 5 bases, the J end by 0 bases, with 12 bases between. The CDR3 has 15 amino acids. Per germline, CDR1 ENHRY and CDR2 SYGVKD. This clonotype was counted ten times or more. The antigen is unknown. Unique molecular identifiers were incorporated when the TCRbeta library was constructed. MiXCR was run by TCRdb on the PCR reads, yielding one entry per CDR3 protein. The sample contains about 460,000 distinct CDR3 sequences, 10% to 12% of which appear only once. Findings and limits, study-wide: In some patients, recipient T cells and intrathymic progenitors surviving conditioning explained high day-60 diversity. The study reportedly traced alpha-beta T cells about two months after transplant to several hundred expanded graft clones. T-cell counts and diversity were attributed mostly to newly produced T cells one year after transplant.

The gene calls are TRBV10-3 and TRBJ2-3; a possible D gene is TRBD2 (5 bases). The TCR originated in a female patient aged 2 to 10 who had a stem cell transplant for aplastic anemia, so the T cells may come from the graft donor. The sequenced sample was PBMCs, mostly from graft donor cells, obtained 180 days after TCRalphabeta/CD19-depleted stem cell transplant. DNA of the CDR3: TGTGCCATCAGTAACCGGGATCCTAGCACAGATACGCAGTATTTT. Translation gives CAISNRDPSTDTQYF.